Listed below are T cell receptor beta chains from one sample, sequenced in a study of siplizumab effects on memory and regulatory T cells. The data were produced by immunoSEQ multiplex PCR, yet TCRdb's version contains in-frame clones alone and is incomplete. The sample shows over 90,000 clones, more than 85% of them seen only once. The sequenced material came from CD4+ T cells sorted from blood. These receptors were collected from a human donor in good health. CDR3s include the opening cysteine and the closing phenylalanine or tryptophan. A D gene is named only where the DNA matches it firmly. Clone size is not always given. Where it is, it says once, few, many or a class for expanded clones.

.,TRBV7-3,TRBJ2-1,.,TGTGCCAGCAGCAAATCGGCAGGGGCTCGCTACAATGAGCAGTTCTTC,CASSKSAGARYNEQFF
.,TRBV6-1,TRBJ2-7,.,TGTGCCAGCAGGCCGACTGCTTCCTACGAGCAGTACTTC,CASRPTASYEQYF
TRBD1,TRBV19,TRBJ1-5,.,TGTGCCAGTACCCAAATGGGACAGGCAAATCAGCCCCAGCATTTT,CASTQMGQANQPQHF
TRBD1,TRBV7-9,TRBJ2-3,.,TGTGCCAGCAGCCCGAGACAGGGTGCCACAGATACGCAGTATTTT,CASSPRQGATDTQYF
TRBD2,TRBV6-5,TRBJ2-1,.,TGTGCCAGCAGTTACGGGACTAGCGGCAATGAGCAGTTCTTC,CASSYGTSGNEQFF
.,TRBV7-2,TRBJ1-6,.,TGTGCCAGCAGCTTTAGGAGGCAGAGACATTCACCCCTCCACTTT,CASSFRRQRHSPLHF
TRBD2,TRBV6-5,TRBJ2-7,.,TGTGCCAGCAAGCCTTCCCAGCGGGAGATCCACGAGCAGTACTTC,CASKPSQREIHEQYF
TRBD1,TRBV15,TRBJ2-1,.,TGTGCCACCACCACCGGGACAGGGGGCGGTGAGCAGTTCTTC,CATTTGTGGGEQFF
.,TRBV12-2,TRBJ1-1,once,TGTGCAAGAAACAGGGTTTTTGGGAACACTGAAGCTTTCTTT,CARNRVFGNTEAFF
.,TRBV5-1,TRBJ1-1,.,TGCGCCAGCAGCTTAGGGCCAGGTACCACTGAAGCTTTCTTT,CASSLGPGTTEAFF
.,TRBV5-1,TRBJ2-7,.,TGCGCCAGCAGCCCCCCCGGCCAGGGATACGAGCAGTACTTC,CASSPPGQGYEQYF
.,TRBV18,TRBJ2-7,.,TGTGCCAGCTCACGTCCGGGGTCCGGCGAGCAGTACTTC,CASSRPGSGEQYF
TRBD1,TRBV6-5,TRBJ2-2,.,TGTGCCAGTCGACGAGGACAGGGGTTCACCGGGGAGCTGTTTTTT,CASRRGQGFTGELFF
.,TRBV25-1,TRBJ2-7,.,TGTGCCAGCAGTGAATCGGGGACTGGGTTCTACGAGCAGTACTTC,CASSESGTGFYEQYF
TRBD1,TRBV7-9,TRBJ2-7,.,TGTGCCAGCACCCCCGGGACAGGGGCATACGAGCAGTACTTC,CASTPGTGAYEQYF
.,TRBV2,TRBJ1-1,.,TGTGCCAGCGCCGGACTCCAGGGCACTGAAGCTTTCTTT,CASAGLQGTEAFF